Described below is a single TCR beta chain sequence and its context. Antigen unknown. This sample stems from a study of T cell responses to AZD1222 COVID-19 vaccine. The study's findings and limits: In a largely white British group with more females than males, clonal diversity was possibly underestimated. Sampled repertoires all dated from after the peak T cell response. Regions 160-218 and 743-854 held dominance among vaccine-associated CD4 TCRs, which spanned spike.

Repertoires were generated with immunoSEQ multiplex PCR, while TCRdb's copy carries only in-frame clones and drops some. The sample includes tens of thousands of clones, roughly 90% seen only once; the top ten take roughly 2.8%. The CDR3 is made up of 14 amino acids. The V end was cut by 2 bases, the J end by 5 bases, with 11 bases between. Germline CDR1 is SGHRS and CDR2 is YFSETQ. The clonotype comes from an adult in good health. Specimen: peripheral blood, collected on day 0 of MenACWY control vaccination. The genes are TRBV5-1 and TRBJ2-1; D remains unclear. The CDR3 sequence is CASSLQPGDNEQFF. Written as DNA, the CDR3 is TGCGCCAGCAGCTTACAACCTGGGGACAATGAGCAGTTCTTC.